The TCR beta chain described here comes from a study of CD8 T cells in ankylosing spondylitis. Study-level findings and limits: Disease-linked clones had a CD8+ phenotype and relatively low frequency in peripheral blood. Disease-linked clones reportedly showed significant enrichment in matched ankylosing spondylitis synovial fluid.

TCRdb re-called the 5' RACE reads with MiXCR, one entry per CDR3 protein. Of under 250,000 distinct CDR3 sequences listed, roughly 26% are singletons. Germline assignment: CDR1 SQVTM and CDR2 ANQGSEA. The germline V and J ends were trimmed by 6 bases and 5 bases, with 13 bases remaining between them. The CDR3 totals 13 residues. This clonotype has ten or more counts. Its antigen is unknown. The chain links TRBV29-1 to TRBJ2-2; weak D call: TRBD1 (6 bases). The TCR comes from a male donor with ankylosing spondylitis or in good health (not recorded which). Sequencing used blood, either unsorted or a sorted T cell fraction (not recorded which). For the CDR3, the DNA is TGCAGCGTCAACTCTAGGGGGACCGGGGAGCTGTTTTTT. Its protein product is CSVNSRGTGELFF.